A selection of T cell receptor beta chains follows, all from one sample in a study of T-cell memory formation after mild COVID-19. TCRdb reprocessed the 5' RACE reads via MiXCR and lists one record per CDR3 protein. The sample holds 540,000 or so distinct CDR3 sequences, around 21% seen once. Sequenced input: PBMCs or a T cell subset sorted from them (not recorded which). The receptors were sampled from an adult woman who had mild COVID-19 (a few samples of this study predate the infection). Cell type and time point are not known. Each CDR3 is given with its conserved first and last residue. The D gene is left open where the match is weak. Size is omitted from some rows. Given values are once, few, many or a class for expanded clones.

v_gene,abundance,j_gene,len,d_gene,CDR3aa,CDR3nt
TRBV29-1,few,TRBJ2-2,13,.,CSVVSVKSGELFF,TGCAGCGTTGTATCAGTGAAGAGCGGGGAGCTGTTTTTT
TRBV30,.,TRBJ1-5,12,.,CAWSRWQSGLHF,TGTGCCTGGAGTAGGTGGCAGTCGGGCTTGCATTTT
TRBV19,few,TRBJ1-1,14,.,CASSIEAGGTEAFF,TGTGCCAGTAGTATAGAAGCCGGCGGGACTGAAGCTTTCTTT
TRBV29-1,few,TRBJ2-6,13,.,CSVEISGANVLTF,TGCAGCGTTGAGATATCTGGGGCCAACGTCCTGACTTTC
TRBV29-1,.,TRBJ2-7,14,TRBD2,CSVGTSGFWDEQYF,TGCAGCGTTGGGACTAGCGGGTTCTGGGACGAGCAGTACTTC
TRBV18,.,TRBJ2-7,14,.,CASSPDGIPPEQYF,TGTGCCAGCTCACCAGACGGGATTCCGCCCGAGCAGTACTTC
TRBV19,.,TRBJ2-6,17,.,CASSPPLPYSGANVLTF,TGTGCCAGTAGCCCCCCGTTACCGTACTCTGGGGCCAACGTCCTGACTTTC
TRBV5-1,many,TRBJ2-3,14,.,CASSFNTFTDTQYF,TGCGCCAGCAGCTTTAACACCTTCACAGATACGCAGTATTTT
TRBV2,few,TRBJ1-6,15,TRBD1,CASSDGQGEISPLHF,TGTGCCAGCAGTGACGGACAGGGGGAAATTTCACCCCTCCACTTT
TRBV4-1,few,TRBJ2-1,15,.,CASSQVSVGIGEQFF,TGCGCCAGCAGCCAAGTCTCAGTAGGGATCGGTGAGCAGTTCTTC
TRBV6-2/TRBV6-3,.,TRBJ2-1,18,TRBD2,CASRAAALAGSTYNEQFF,TGTGCCAGCAGGGCCGCCGCACTAGCGGGGTCTACCTACAATGAGCAGTTCTTC
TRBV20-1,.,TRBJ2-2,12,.,CSARINTGELFF,TGCAGTGCTCGTATTAACACCGGGGAGCTGTTTTTT
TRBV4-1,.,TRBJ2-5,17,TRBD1,CASSQDYGQGAQETQYF,TGCGCCAGCAGCCAAGATTACGGACAGGGGGCTCAAGAGACCCAGTACTTC
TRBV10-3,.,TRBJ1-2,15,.,CAISESWGPNDGFTF,TGTGCCATCAGTGAGTCGTGGGGGCCTAATGATGGCTTCACCTTC
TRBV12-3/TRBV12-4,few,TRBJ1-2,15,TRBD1,CASIDPGQGIYGYTF,TGTGCCAGCATTGACCCGGGACAGGGAATCTATGGCTACACCTTC
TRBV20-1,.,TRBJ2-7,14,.,CSALQAGTSYEQYF,TGCAGTGCCCTCCAGGCAGGGACCTCCTACGAGCAGTACTTC
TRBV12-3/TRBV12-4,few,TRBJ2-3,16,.,CASSFQVAVSTDTQYF,TGTGCCAGCAGTTTTCAGGTAGCGGTGAGCACAGATACGCAGTATTTT
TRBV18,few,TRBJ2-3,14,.,CASSPGVITDTQYF,TGTGCCAGCTCACCAGGGGTCATCACAGATACGCAGTATTTT